Following are 11 T cell receptor beta chains from one sample sequenced in a study of cytomegalovirus exposure and HLA in healthy donors. Vbeta (60) and Jbeta (13) primers were used in the PCR. Data came from immunoSEQ multiplex PCR; TCRdb stores just in-frame clones and leaves some out. The sample shows under 140,000 clones, approximately 80% of them seen only once. The sequenced material came from PBMCs. These receptors were taken from a woman aged 55 to 70 in good health and CMV-seropositive.

This clone showed up just once. The rearrangement links TRBV28 to TRBJ1-2; D may be TRBD1 (5 bases). The V gene's germline CDR1 is MDHEN and CDR2 SYDVKM. Trimming removed 6 bases from V and 4 bases from J, with 12 bases in between. The CDR3 has 13 residues. This chain's CDR3 is CASRGRRRYGYTF. CDR3 nucleotides: TGTGCCAGCAGGGGGCGGCGCCGCTATGGCTACACCTTC.

The chain joins TRBV30 to TRBJ1-3; no clear D gene. V dropped 1 base and J dropped 5 bases, with 3 bases sitting between them. In germline, CDR1 is GTSNPN, CDR2 SVGIG (reference sequence). The CDR3 has 11 amino acids. The CDR3 here is CAWSGRNTIYF. The CDR3 coding sequence is TGTGCCTGGAGTGGTAGAAACACCATATATTTT.

This clone appeared a few times. V gene TRBV28 combines with J gene TRBJ2-7, with TRBD2 identical over 12 bases. This CDR3 has 14 amino acids. The V gene's germline CDR1 is MDHEN and CDR2 SYDVKM. Trimming at V came to 6 bases and at J to 2 bases, leaving 2 bases not matched to a gene. The CDR3 region has the DNA TGTGCCAGCAGGAGACTAGCGGGAGCCTACGAGCAGTACTTC. It translates to CASRRLAGAYEQYF.

The V and J genes are TRBV4-1 and TRBJ2-1; 12 bases align to TRBD2. Trimming took 1 base from V and 7 from J; bases not matched to a gene: 5. The CDR3 runs 16 residues. Germline V gene sequence: CDR1 MGHRA, CDR2 YSYEKL. For the CDR3, the DNA is TGCGCCAGCAGCCAAGTCGCTAGCGGGAGGGGAAATGAGCAGTTCTTC. This sequence encodes CASSQVASGRGNEQFF.

J is TRBJ2-5 and V is TRBV11-3; D may be TRBD1 (6 bases). Trimming pared 5 bases from V and 1 base from J, leaving 14 bases between. This CDR3 comprises 15 residues. Germline CDR1 and CDR2: SGHNT and YENEEA. CDR3 nucleotide sequence: TGTGCCAGCAGCCCAGGGGCGGGCCTCCAAGAGACCCAGTACTTC. It yields the protein CASSPGAGLQETQYF. Drawing the rest from reference TRBV11-3 and TRBJ2-5, the complete variable domain is EAGVVQSPRYKIIEKKQPVAFWCNPISGHNTLYWYLQNLGQGPELLIRYENEEAVDDSQLPKDRFSAERLKGVDSTLKIQPAELGDSAVYLCASSPGAGLQETQYFGPGTRLLVL.

This clone is a singleton in its sample. The chain recombines TRBV6-5 with TRBJ1-2; weak D call: TRBD1 (6 bases). The germline gives CDR1 MNHEY, CDR2 SVGAGI. The CDR3 has 13 residues. The V and J ends lost 6 bases and 6 bases respectively, with 14 bases between them. The CDR3 reads CASRLTGIDGYTF. CDR3 bases: TGTGCCAGCAGGCTTACAGGGATTGATGGCTACACCTTC.

The gene calls are TRBV7-2 and TRBJ2-7; a possible D gene is TRBD2 (5 bases). Germline CDR1 and CDR2: SGHTA and FQGNSA. The CDR3 spans 15 residues. V was pared by 1 base and J by 0 bases, with 10 bases between. CDR3 residues: CASSLDGLPSYEQYF. CDR3 sequence (DNA): TGTGCCAGCAGCTTAGATGGACTTCCCTCCTACGAGCAGTACTTC.

The V and J genes are TRBV10-3 and TRBJ1-5, with a possible D match to TRBD1 (5 bases). From germline, CDR1 is ENHRY and CDR2 SYGVKD. V was shortened by 0 bases and J by 4 bases, with 10 bases between the two germline ends. The CDR3 consists of 15 residues. The CDR3 region is CAISESEGVNQPQHF. In nucleotides, the CDR3 is TGTGCCATCAGTGAGTCGGAAGGGGTTAATCAGCCCCAGCATTTT.

The chain couples TRBV28 to TRBJ2-1, with D possibly matching TRBD2 (7 bases). Trimming left V 5 bases short and J 0 bases short, with 14 bases between. This CDR3 has 16 residues. From germline, CDR1 is MDHEN and CDR2 SYDVKM. This CDR3 reads CASSAGGGSSYNEQFF. The CDR3 DNA reads TGTGCCAGCAGTGCTGGGGGCGGGAGCTCCTACAATGAGCAGTTCTTC.

This clone was picked up many times. The V and J genes are TRBV5-4 and TRBJ1-4; 7 bases line up with TRBD1. The V gene end was trimmed by 4 bases and the J gene end by 5 bases; junction bases not matched to a gene: 8. The CDR3 covers 15 residues. Germline values: CDR1 SGHNT, CDR2 YYREEE (reference sequence). CDR3 DNA sequence: TGTGCCAGCAGCCGGTTCGGGACAGAGAATGAAAAACTGTTTTTT. Amino acids: CASSRFGTENEKLFF.

This chain connects TRBV10-3 to TRBJ2-1; TRBD2 agrees at 16 bases. CDR1 and CDR2 (germline): ENHRY, SYGVKD. This CDR3 has 15 amino acids. V was pared by 6 bases and J by 8 bases, with 4 bases of the junction left unmatched. The CDR3 loop reads CAIRGTSGRVHEQFF. In nucleotides, the CDR3 is TGTGCCATCAGAGGGACTAGCGGGAGGGTACATGAGCAGTTCTTC.